This T cell receptor beta chain was sequenced in a study of T cell responses to AZD1222 COVID-19 vaccine. The protocol was immunoSEQ multiplex PCR, while the TCRdb copy is restricted to in-frame clones and leaves out a portion. The sample carries 90,000 to 150,000 clones, roughly 89% recorded once. About this clone: Its antigen is undetermined.

The germline CDR1 and CDR2 sequences are MNHEY and SMNVEV (reference sequence). The CDR3 is 12 amino acids. V lost 5 bases and J lost 6, with 10 bases in between. Overall study results and limits: Reports say nearly half of spike-specific TCRs go after unmutated variant regions.

Source: peripheral blood, taken on day 0 of AZD1222 vaccination. The receptor was derived from an adult in good health. This sequence joins TRBV27 and TRBJ1-1; TRBD1 might be the D (6 bases). CDR3 region: CASSMGGPEAFF. In nucleotides, the CDR3 is TGTGCCAGCAGTATGGGGGGGCCTGAAGCTTTCTTT.